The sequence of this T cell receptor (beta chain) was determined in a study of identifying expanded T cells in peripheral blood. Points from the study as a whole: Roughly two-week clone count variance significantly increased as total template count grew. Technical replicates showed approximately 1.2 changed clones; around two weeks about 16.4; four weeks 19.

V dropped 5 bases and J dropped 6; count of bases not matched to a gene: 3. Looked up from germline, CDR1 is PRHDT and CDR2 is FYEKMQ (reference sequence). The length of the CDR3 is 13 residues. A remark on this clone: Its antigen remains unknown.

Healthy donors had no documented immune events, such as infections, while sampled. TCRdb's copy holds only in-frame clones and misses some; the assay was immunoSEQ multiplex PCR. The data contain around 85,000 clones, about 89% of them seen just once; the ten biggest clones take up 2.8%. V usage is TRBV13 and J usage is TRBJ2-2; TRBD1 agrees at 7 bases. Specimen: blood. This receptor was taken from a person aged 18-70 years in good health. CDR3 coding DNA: TGTGCCAGCAGCGAGACAGGGTCCGGGGAGCTGTTTTTT. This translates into CASSETGSGELFF.